Sequencing of this T cell receptor (beta chain) was carried out in a study of shared clonotypes between healthy human individuals. TCRdb's copy holds only in-frame clones and misses some; the assay was immunoSEQ multiplex PCR. The sample consists of about 2,100,000 clones, about 93% of them appearing once. The V end was cut by 4 bases, the J end by 6 bases, with 18 bases between. The CDR3 covers 16 residues. In germline, CDR1 is MNHEY, CDR2 SMNVEV (reference sequence). CD45RO-negative, CCR7-positively selected cells formed the naive CD8 fraction, excluding terminally differentiated effector memory CD45RA+ cells. Study-level findings and limits: Richness estimates generally favored naive over memory subsets.

Comment on this clone: Its antigen remains unknown.

This clonotype was sampled from a man aged 18-30 years in good health. Some clones in this sample may be carry-over from other donors' samples. This chain joins TRBV27 and TRBJ2-2; maybe TRBD2 (5 bases). The specimen was naive CD8+ T cells from PBMCs. The CDR3 loop reads CASSSTRESIAGELFF. CDR3 coding DNA: TGTGCCAGCAGTTCAACTAGGGAATCCATCGCCGGGGAGCTGTTTTTT.